The T cell receptor (beta chain) under discussion was sequenced for a study of cytomegalovirus exposure and HLA in healthy donors. CDR1 is PRHDT and CDR2 is FYEKMQ in the germline V gene (reference sequence). The CDR3 extends over 15 amino acids. Trimming cost V 3 bases and J 0 bases; bases outside gene matches: 4. PCR used 60 Vbeta primers and 13 Jbeta primers. Sequencing was performed with immunoSEQ multiplex PCR; in TCRdb, only in-frame clones are kept and a portion is missing. The sample lists 150,000 to 200,000 clones, around 80% occurring once. The receptor's source is a woman under 30 in good health and CMV-seronegative. This chain uses TRBV13 with TRBJ1-1, with 7 nucleotides matching TRBD1. The sequenced sample consisted of PBMCs. CDR3 sequence (DNA): TGTGCCAGCAGCTTGGAGACAGGGTTGAACACTGAAGCTTTCTTT. Translating it yields CASSLETGLNTEAFF.